The 32 T cell receptor beta chains below were found in one sample sequenced in a study of cytomegalovirus exposure and HLA in healthy donors. The PCR had 60 Vbeta and 13 Jbeta primers. The table came from immunoSEQ multiplex PCR; TCRdb's copy has only in-frame clones and leaves some out. This table has about 150,000 clones, approximately 72% appearing once. Material for sequencing was PBMCs. The receptors originated from a man between 18 and 29 years old in good health and CMV-seronegative.

This chain joins TRBV9 and TRBJ2-1; tentative D call: TRBD2 (6 bases). V dropped 3 bases and J dropped 8 bases, with 15 bases sitting between them. This CDR3 comprises 14 residues. Germline V gene data show CDR1 as SGDLS and CDR2 as YYNGEE. The chain's CDR3 is CASSAYGGSDEQFF. CDR3 DNA: TGTGCCAGCAGCGCGTATGGGGGGAGCGATGAGCAGTTCTTC.

This clone was counted a single time. This sequence joins TRBV5-6 and TRBJ1-1; tentative D call: TRBD1 (5 bases). The germline V gene encodes CDR1 SGHDT and CDR2 YYEEEE. Trimming removed 6 bases at V and 7 bases at J, with 10 bases between. This CDR3 region has 11 residues. CDR3: CASTAGGEAFF. CDR3 nucleotide sequence: TGTGCCAGCACGGCGGGGGGTGAAGCTTTCTTT.

The J gene is TRBJ1-1, the V gene TRBV27; 7 positions agree with TRBD1. V was clipped by 8 bases and J by 6 bases; unmatched bases: 12. The germline gives CDR1 MNHEY, CDR2 SMNVEV (reference sequence). This CDR3 is built from 14 residues. The CDR3 protein is CASGRGTANSEAFF. Written as DNA, the CDR3 is TGTGCCAGCGGAAGGGGGACAGCAAACTCTGAAGCTTTCTTT.

This rearrangement joins TRBV2 to TRBJ2-1, with 8 bases identical to TRBD2. The germline gives CDR1 SNHLY, CDR2 FYNNEI. V was clipped by 5 bases and J by 0 bases; unmatched bases: 9. The CDR3 length is 17 residues. CDR3 bases: TGTGCCAGCAGTCAAAAGACTAGCGCGAGCTCCTACAATGAGCAGTTCTTC. It is translated as CASSQKTSASSYNEQFF.

The CDR3 is CASSGGDREAGGYTF. The CDR3 nucleotides are TGTGCCAGCAGTGGCGGGGACAGGGAAGCGGGTGGCTACACCTTC. This rearrangement joins TRBV6-5 to TRBJ1-2; 9 nucleotides match TRBD1. V trimming: 5 bases; J trimming: 7 bases; junction bases outside the gene matches: 11. CDR1 MNHEY and CDR2 SVGAGI come from the germline V gene. The CDR3 is 15 residues long.

This chain links TRBV5-1 with TRBJ2-3; TRBD2 agrees at 7 bases. The germline gives CDR1 SGHRS, CDR2 YFSETQ. The CDR3 is 15 residues long. Germline trimming cut 1 base from V and 0 bases from J; bases unmatched to any gene: 2. CDR3 nucleotide sequence: TGCGCCAGCAGCTTGTCTAGCGGTAGCACAGATACGCAGTATTTT. Residues: CASSLSSGSTDTQYF. The whole variable domain, remainder taken from reference TRBV5-1 and TRBJ2-3, is KAGVTQTPRYLIKTRGQQVTLSCSPISGHRSVSWYQQTPGQGLQFLFEYFSETQRNKGNFPGRFSGRQFSNSRSEMNVSTLELGDSALYLCASSLSSGSTDTQYFGPGTRLTVL.

J is TRBJ1-1 and V is TRBV5-5; D call uncertain. Germline assignment: CDR1 SGHKS and CDR2 YYEKEE (reference sequence). V dropped 4 bases and J dropped 3 bases, with 10 bases sitting between them. The CDR3 length is 13 residues. CDR3 sequence reads: CASSLIDDTEAFF. DNA of the CDR3: TGTGCCAGCAGCCTGATAGATGACACTGAAGCTTTCTTT.

The chain joins TRBV30 to TRBJ1-6; TRBD1 matches at 7 bases. V shed 3 bases, J shed 10 bases, and the junction held 15 bases outside the gene matches. Germline V gives CDR1 GTSNPN, CDR2 SVGIG (reference sequence). The CDR3 contains 16 residues. The CDR3 sequence: CAWRALRQGGASPLHF. CDR3 coding DNA: TGTGCCTGGAGGGCTTTACGTCAGGGGGGAGCCTCACCCCTCCACTTT.

A single count supports this clone. The rearrangement joins TRBV28 to TRBJ2-7; D is possibly TRBD1 (5 bases). This CDR3 is 12 amino acids long. Deletions cut 3 bases from V and 6 bases from J, with 9 bases between. The V gene's germline CDR1 is MDHEN and CDR2 SYDVKM. DNA of the CDR3: TGTGCCAGCAGTTTCAGGGTCAGCGAGCAGTACTTC. Its protein product is CASSFRVSEQYF.

This chain joins TRBV5-4 and TRBJ2-1, with TRBD2 matching over 9 bases. The CDR3 has 15 amino acids. V lost 4 bases to trimming and J lost 8 bases; unmatched junction nucleotides: 10. Germline-derived CDR1 and CDR2 are SGHNT and YYREEE (reference sequence). DNA of the CDR3: TGTGCCAGCAGCCCTTCCGGGACTAGCAACGATGAGCAGTTCTTC. This sequence encodes CASSPSGTSNDEQFF.

In its sample, this clone was seen a few times. The genes are TRBV29-1 and TRBJ2-1; D perhaps matches TRBD2 (5 bases). Germline CDR1 and CDR2: SQVTM and ANQGSEA. The CDR3 contains 12 residues. Trimming removed 3 bases at V and 10 bases at J, with 13 bases between. CDR3 coding DNA: TGCAGCGTTGATCACCGAGGGAGCGAGCAGTTCTTC. Encoded protein: CSVDHRGSEQFF.

J is TRBJ1-1 and V is TRBV5-1; possible D gene TRBD1, 6 bases. CDR1 SGHRS and CDR2 YFSETQ come from the germline V gene. CDR3 length: 13 residues. Trimming removed 6 bases from V and 0 bases from J, with 9 bases in between. CDR3 nucleotide sequence: TGCGCCAGCACGACAGGCATGAACACTGAAGCTTTCTTT. Its translation is CASTTGMNTEAFF.

This clone came up once. The rearrangement uses TRBV4-1 and TRBJ2-7; 7 bases are a match to TRBD1. CDR1 MGHRA and CDR2 YSYEKL come from the germline V gene. The J segment lost 6 bases and the V segment lost 4 bases, leaving 12 bases of the junction unmatched. CDR3 size: 15 residues. The CDR3 spells CASSLFPQGVGEQYF. The CDR3 DNA sequence: TGCGCCAGCAGCCTGTTCCCTCAGGGGGTCGGCGAGCAGTACTTC.

V usage is TRBV7-8 and J usage is TRBJ2-7; a possible D gene is TRBD1 (5 bases). V shed 3 bases and J shed 1 base, with 13 bases lying between them. CDR3 length: 15 residues. The germline V gene has CDR1 SGHVS and CDR2 FQNEAQ. The CDR3 protein is CASSLSRGLSYEQYF. DNA of the CDR3: TGTGCCAGCAGCTTGAGTAGGGGATTATCCTACGAGCAGTACTTC.

The chain links TRBV6-5 to TRBJ2-3; 8 positions match TRBD2. CDR3 size: 14 residues. CDR1 is MNHEY, CDR2 SVGAGI, per germline. J was trimmed by 6 bases and V by 5 bases; bases with no gene match: 7. The CDR3 bases are TGTGCCAGCAGTGACGGGAGGGGGGCGGATACGCAGTATTTT. It codes for CASSDGRGADTQYF.

J is TRBJ2-7 and V is TRBV19; the match to TRBD2 covers 7 bases. Trimming cost V 1 base and J 4 bases; bases outside gene matches: 10. Germline V gives CDR1 LNHDA, CDR2 SQIVND (reference sequence). The CDR3 contains 16 residues. In nucleotides, the CDR3 is TGTGCCAGTAGTATAGGGTCAGGCGGGAGCGGATACGAGCAGTACTTC. Translated: CASSIGSGGSGYEQYF.

The chain recombines TRBV19 with TRBJ2-1; TRBD2 agrees at 7 bases. CDR3 length equals 16 residues. Looked up from germline, CDR1 is LNHDA and CDR2 is SQIVND (reference sequence). The ends lost 3 bases at V and 4 bases at J; junction bases unmatched: 9. CDR3 sequence: CASSISLGEGYNEQFF. DNA of the CDR3: TGTGCCAGTAGTATCTCTCTGGGGGAGGGGTACAATGAGCAGTTCTTC. The variable domain in full, completed from reference TRBV19 and TRBJ2-1, reads DGGITQSPKYLFRKEGQNVTLSCEQNLNHDAMYWYRQDPGQGLRLIYYSQIVNDFQKGDIAEGYSVSREKKESFPLTVTSAQKNPTAFYLCASSISLGEGYNEQFFGPGTRLTVL.

The chain recombines TRBV6-1 with TRBJ2-7, with 10 bases fitting TRBD2. V trimming: 6 bases; J trimming: 4 bases; junction bases outside the gene matches: 9. Germline V gene data show CDR1 as MNHNS and CDR2 as SASEGT. The length of the CDR3 is 15 residues. The CDR3 loop is CASRPSGRGVYEQYF. The CDR3 DNA follows: TGTGCCAGCAGACCTAGCGGGAGAGGAGTATACGAGCAGTACTTC.

The CDR3 here is CAWSPRGGAGFGYTF. CDR3 coding DNA: TGTGCCTGGAGTCCCCGGGGGGGCGCGGGGTTTGGCTACACCTTC. The gene calls are TRBV30 and TRBJ1-2; D possibly corresponds to TRBD1 (6 bases). The CDR3 totals 15 residues. Trimming took 2 bases from V and 7 from J, leaving 20 bases between them. Germline assignment: CDR1 GTSNPN and CDR2 SVGIG (reference sequence).

The V and J genes are TRBV5-1 and TRBJ2-1; 13 bases map to TRBD2. Unmatched junction bases numbered 8, after V lost 6 bases and J lost 8 bases. Germline CDR1 and CDR2: SGHRS and YFSETQ. This CDR3 has 15 residues. CDR3 residues: CASTGLAGRWDEQFF. CDR3 coding DNA: TGCGCCAGCACGGGACTAGCGGGGCGATGGGATGAGCAGTTCTTC.

The chain couples TRBV4-3 to TRBJ2-3, with D tentatively TRBD2 (5 bases). Between the trimmed V and J ends, which lost 4 bases and 4 bases, there was a span of 12 bases. Germline CDR1 and CDR2: LGHNA and YSLEER. The CDR3 consists of 14 residues. CDR3 region: CASSPRGFADTQYF. CDR3 in DNA: TGCGCCAGCAGCCCCCGGGGTTTCGCAGATACGCAGTATTTT.

This clone was counted once. The gene calls are TRBV5-4 and TRBJ2-2; TRBD2 might be the D (6 bases). This CDR3 region has 16 residues. V lost 4 bases and J 2 bases, leaving 15 bases between the germline ends. Germline lookup yields CDR1 SGHNT and CDR2 YYREEE (reference sequence). The CDR3 nucleotides are TGTGCCAGCAGCGCCCGAGGACTACCTAACACCGGGGAGCTGTTTTTT. It yields the protein CASSARGLPNTGELFF.

This clone was picked up a small number of times. Relative to the germline gene, one junction end is altered; a read error may explain this. V gene TRBV5-4 combines with J gene TRBJ2-3; no clear D gene. Germline V gene lookup returns CDR1 SGHNT and CDR2 YYREEE (reference sequence). The CDR3 contains 15 residues. The CDR3 nucleotides are TGTGCCAGCAGGTTGGGATCTACCATGGCAGATACGCAGTATTTT. This encodes CASRLGSTMADTQYF.

The chain couples TRBV7-9 to TRBJ2-3; perhaps TRBD2 as D (6 bases). CDR1 is SEHNR, CDR2 FQNEAQ, per germline (reference sequence). V dropped 5 bases and J dropped 1 base, with 19 bases sitting between them. The CDR3 length is 17 residues. CDR3 protein: CASSPAERVGGTDTQYF. The CDR3 DNA reads as TGTGCCAGCAGCCCCGCGGAGCGGGTGGGGGGCACAGATACGCAGTATTTT.

In regard to this clone: A junction end diverges from the germline sequence, so it may reflect a read error. The chain combines TRBV7-8 with TRBJ2-2, with 8 bases that match TRBD2. Germline V gene sequence: CDR1 SGHVS, CDR2 FQNEAQ. The CDR3 is 15 amino acids. The CDR3 here is CASSLAGPNTGELFF. CDR3 nucleotide sequence: TGTGCCAGCAGCCTAGCGGGCCCGAACACCGGGGAGCTGTTTTTT.

This CDR3 is CASRPWTSGRAATDTQYF. CDR3 bases: TGTGCCAGTAGACCTTGGACTAGCGGGAGGGCCGCGACAGATACGCAGTATTTT. The V call is TRBV19, the J call TRBJ2-3; 15 bases match TRBD2. In germline, CDR1 is LNHDA, CDR2 SQIVND (reference sequence). V shed 6 bases, J shed 3 bases, and the junction held 10 bases outside the gene matches. The CDR3 loop spans 18 amino acids. The complete variable domain, with remaining parts taken from reference TRBV19 and TRBJ2-3, reads DGGITQSPKYLFRKEGQNVTLSCEQNLNHDAMYWYRQDPGQGLRLIYYSQIVNDFQKGDIAEGYSVSREKKESFPLTVTSAQKNPTAFYLCASRPWTSGRAATDTQYFGPGTRLTVL.

This clone was counted between two and nine times. The genes are TRBV19 and TRBJ2-2; tentative D call: TRBD2 (5 bases). The V gene lost 0 bases and the J gene lost 4 bases, with 12 bases spanning the gap. This CDR3 has 16 amino acids. CDR1 LNHDA and CDR2 SQIVND come from the germline V gene (reference sequence). The CDR3 is CASSIDFGEFTGELFF. The CDR3 nucleotides are TGTGCCAGTAGTATAGATTTTGGGGAGTTCACCGGGGAGCTGTTTTTT.

The chain is built from TRBV7-9 and TRBJ2-3; 12 bases agree with TRBD2. Germline V gives CDR1 SEHNR, CDR2 FQNEAQ (reference sequence). The trim removed 6 bases at V and 6 bases at J, leaving 16 bases unmatched. The CDR3 covers 18 residues. The CDR3 loop is CASRSQRTSGGTSDTQYF. In nucleotides, the CDR3 is TGTGCCAGCAGGTCTCAGCGAACTAGCGGGGGGACCTCGGATACGCAGTATTTT.

This chain uses TRBV9 with TRBJ2-2; D possibly corresponds to TRBD2 (6 bases). The CDR3 contains 15 residues. The V end was cut by 0 bases, the J end by 6 bases, with 12 bases between. The germline V gene has CDR1 SGDLS and CDR2 YYNGEE. CDR3 amino acids: CASSVVGGRAGELFF. The CDR3 coding sequence is TGTGCCAGCAGCGTAGTCGGAGGGCGGGCCGGGGAGCTGTTTTTT.

This rearrangement joins TRBV5-1 to TRBJ2-5, with TRBD1 as a possible D gene (5 bases). CDR1 and CDR2 from the germline V gene are SGHRS and YFSETQ. CDR3 size: 12 residues. V was cut by 5 bases and J by 4 bases, with 9 bases left in between. The CDR3 sequence: CASSFQGETQYF. The DNA of the CDR3 is TGCGCCAGCAGTTTCCAGGGAGAGACCCAGTACTTC.

The rearrangement links TRBV27 to TRBJ1-1; TRBD1 matches at 8 bases. The CDR3 is 14 amino acids. Trimming took 3 bases from V and 5 from J; bases not matched to a gene: 5. Germline V gene sequence: CDR1 MNHEY, CDR2 SMNVEV (reference sequence). Here the CDR3 reads CASSLWDRPTEAFF. The CDR3 DNA reads as TGTGCCAGCAGTTTGTGGGACAGGCCTACTGAAGCTTTCTTT.

The chain joins TRBV27 to TRBJ2-7; 12 bases are a match to TRBD2. Germline trimming cut 8 bases from V and 10 bases from J; bases unmatched to any gene: 6. Germline CDR1 MNHEY, CDR2 SMNVEV (reference sequence). The CDR3 contains 12 residues. The CDR3 DNA reads TGTGCCAGCGGGCTAGCGGGAGGGCCACAGTACTTC. Amino acid sequence: CASGLAGGPQYF.